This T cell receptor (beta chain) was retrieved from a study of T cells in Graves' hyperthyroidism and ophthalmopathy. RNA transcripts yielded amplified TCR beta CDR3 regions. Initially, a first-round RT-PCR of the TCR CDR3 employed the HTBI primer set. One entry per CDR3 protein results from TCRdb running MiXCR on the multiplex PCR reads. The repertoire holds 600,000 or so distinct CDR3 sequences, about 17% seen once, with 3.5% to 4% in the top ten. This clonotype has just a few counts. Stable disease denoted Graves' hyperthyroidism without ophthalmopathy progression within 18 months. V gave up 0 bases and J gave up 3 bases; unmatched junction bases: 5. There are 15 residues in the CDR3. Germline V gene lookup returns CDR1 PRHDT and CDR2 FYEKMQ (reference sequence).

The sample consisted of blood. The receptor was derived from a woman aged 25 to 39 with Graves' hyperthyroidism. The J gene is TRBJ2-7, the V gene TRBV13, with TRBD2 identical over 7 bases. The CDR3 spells CASSLGLPGGYEQYF. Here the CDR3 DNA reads TGTGCCAGCAGCTTAGGCCTACCGGGGGGCTACGAGCAGTACTTC.